This T cell receptor beta chain was captured by sequencing in a study of response to subunit inactivated influenza vaccine. General study findings and limits: Authors proposed each seasonal influenza vaccination draws in few new T cells.

Trimming removed 0 bases from V and 11 bases from J, with 11 bases in between. Germline CDR1 is SEHNR and CDR2 is FQNEAQ (reference sequence). This CDR3 has 13 amino acids. MiXCR was run by TCRdb on the RT-PCR reads, yielding one entry per CDR3 protein. The repertoire holds around 480,000 distinct CDR3 sequences, with approximately 11% as singletons. The sample holds many counts of this clonotype. No antigen is known for it. The J gene is TRBJ1-5, the V gene TRBV7-9; possibly TRBD1 for D (5 bases). The sequencing here drew on PBMCs from blood, taken 40 to 50 days after vaccination. This receptor was taken from a man aged 50 to 59 who received an inactivated influenza vaccine. CDR3 region: CASSLAGTGSQHF. CDR3 coding DNA: TGTGCCAGCAGCTTAGCGGGGACCGGCTCCCAGCATTTT. Looking up the rest from reference TRBV7-9 and TRBJ1-5 gives the full variable domain: DTGVSQNPRHKITKRGQNVTFRCDPISEHNRLYWYRQTLGQGPEFLTYFQNEAQLEKSRLLSDRFSAERPKGSFSTLEIQRTEQGDSAMYLCASSLAGTGSQHFGDGTRLSIL.